Following are 18 T cell receptor beta chains from one sample sequenced in a study of T-cell memory formation after mild COVID-19. TCRdb recomputed calls from the 5' RACE reads with MiXCR, one row per CDR3 protein. The sample lists about 360,000 distinct CDR3 sequences, approximately 15% occurring once. Source material: PBMCs or a T cell subset sorted from them (not recorded which). The receptors shown here come from a man younger than 35 who had mild COVID-19 (a few samples of this study predate the infection). Cell type and time point are not known.

The V and J genes are TRBV6-2 or TRBV6-3 and TRBJ2-1; D possibly corresponds to TRBD2 (5 bases). The V gene lost 6 bases and the J gene lost 9 bases, with 21 bases spanning the gap. The V gene's germline CDR1 is MNHEY and CDR2 SVGEGT. The CDR3 sequence is 15 residues long. CDR3 loop: CASSNLRGLLGEQFF. The CDR3 DNA reads as TGTGCCAGCAGCAATCTTCGAGGACTTCTAGGTGAGCAGTTCTTC.

The chain links TRBV7-3 to TRBJ2-1, with D possibly called TRBD1 or TRBD2 (5 bases each). Trimming took off 2 bases at V and 10 bases at J, with 12 bases between the two ends. The CDR3 runs to 13 residues. The germline gives CDR1 SGHTA, CDR2 FQGTGA. Written as DNA, the CDR3 is TGTGCCAGCAGCTTAGGGGGTATCGGGGAGCAGTTCTTC. Protein sequence: CASSLGGIGEQFF.

This clonotype came up a few times. The V gene is TRBV4-3, the J gene TRBJ2-4, with D maybe TRBD2 (5 bases). V was shortened by 0 bases and J by 6 bases, with 12 bases between the two germline ends. This CDR3 has 15 amino acids. Germline V CDR1 and CDR2: LGHNA, YSLEER. The CDR3 protein is CASSQDLASPNIQYF. DNA for the CDR3: TGCGCCAGCAGCCAAGATCTCGCTAGCCCAAACATTCAGTACTTC.

This clonotype was counted between two and nine times. This sequence joins TRBV28 and TRBJ2-7, with D possibly TRBD2 on 5 matching bases. The V end lost 1 base, the J end lost 2 bases, and 9 bases lay between the germline ends. Germline assignment: CDR1 MDHEN and CDR2 SYDVKM. CDR3 size: 14 residues. As DNA, the CDR3 is TGTGCCAGCAGTTTATCGGGAAACCCCTACGAGCAGTACGTC. Encoded protein: CASSLSGNPYEQYV.

The V call is TRBV4-3, the J call TRBJ1-4; D not certain. The CDR3 consists of 17 residues. Germline V lookup: CDR1 LGHNA, CDR2 YSLEER. V lost 3 bases and J 5 bases, leaving 19 bases between the germline ends. The CDR3 reads CASSQGSHGRNNEKLFF. The CDR3, as DNA: TGCGCCAGCAGCCAGGGATCCCACGGACGGAACAATGAAAAACTGTTTTTT.

V usage is TRBV4-3 and J usage is TRBJ2-3; D not resolved. This CDR3 spans 14 amino acids. In germline, CDR1 is LGHNA, CDR2 YSLEER. The germline V and J ends were trimmed by 4 bases and 5 bases, with 13 bases remaining between them. The CDR3 DNA reads TGCGCCAGCAGCCGGGTGGGATTCGAAGATACGCAGTATTTT. It specifies CASSRVGFEDTQYF.

This clonotype was observed a handful of times. The CDR3: CASTGVMGTGELFF. CDR3 DNA sequence: TGCGCCAGCACCGGGGTTATGGGGACCGGGGAGCTGTTTTTT. The rearrangement links TRBV4-3 to TRBJ2-2, with D possibly matching TRBD2 (5 bases). The V end was cut by 7 bases, the J end by 5 bases, with 14 bases between. The CDR3 has 14 amino acids. The germline gives CDR1 LGHNA, CDR2 YSLEER.

This chain uses TRBV6-4 with TRBJ2-5; TRBD2 aligns across 10 bases. J gave up 4 bases and V 5 bases, and 7 bases lay outside the gene matches. The germline V gene encodes CDR1 MRHNA and CDR2 SNTAGT. This CDR3 spans 15 amino acids. CDR3 sequence reads: CASSYQAGGRETQYF. As DNA, the CDR3 is TGTGCCAGCAGTTACCAAGCGGGGGGGCGAGAGACCCAGTACTTC.

This clonotype was detected many times. The rearrangement uses TRBV11-2 and TRBJ2-7, with TRBD1 identical over 8 bases. V lost 1 base, J lost 1 base, and 6 bases stayed unmatched. In germline, CDR1 is SGHAT, CDR2 FQNNGV. The CDR3 extends over 16 amino acids. The CDR3 sequence is CASSLATGQGSYEQYF. The CDR3 DNA reads TGTGCCAGCAGCTTAGCAACAGGACAGGGATCCTACGAGCAGTACTTC. The whole variable domain, remainder taken from reference TRBV11-2 and TRBJ2-7, is EAGVAQSPRYKIIEKRQSVAFWCNPISGHATLYWYQQILGQGPKLLIQFQNNGVVDDSQLPKDRFSAERLKGVDSTLKIQPAKLEDSAVYLCASSLATGQGSYEQYFGPGTRLTVT.

As for this clonotype: Relative to the germline gene, one junction end is altered; a read error may explain this. The CDR3 DNA is TGCGCCAGCAGTTTGGGAGACAGGGAACATGGCTACACCTTC. Protein: CASSLGDREHGYTF. The chain has TRBV5-1 and TRBJ1-2, with 7 positions matching TRBD1. The CDR3 is 14 amino acids. The V gene's germline CDR1 is SGHRS and CDR2 YFSETQ.

V gene TRBV6-2 or TRBV6-3 combines with J gene TRBJ2-7; TRBD1 is a possible D gene (5 bases). The germline V gene has CDR1 MNHEY and CDR2 SVGEGT. V lost 7 bases, J lost 3 bases, and 13 bases lay in between. The CDR3 extends over 13 amino acids. The CDR3 DNA sequence: TGTGCCAGCATCCACGCAGACAGCTACGAGCAGTACTTC. Translation: CASIHADSYEQYF.

The sample holds a few counts of this clonotype. This chain connects TRBV6-5 to TRBJ1-1; 10 bases line up with TRBD1. V gave up 6 bases and J gave up 12 bases; unmatched junction bases: 10. This CDR3 spans 13 amino acids. Germline CDR1 MNHEY, CDR2 SVGAGI. The CDR3 spells CASSPPSGQGTFF. CDR3 bases: TGTGCCAGCAGCCCCCCTTCGGGACAGGGGACTTTCTTT.

This clonotype was counted a few times. V usage is TRBV20-1 and J usage is TRBJ1-2; 9 positions agree with TRBD1. Germline V CDR1 and CDR2: DFQATT, SNEGSKA (reference sequence). V lost 3 bases and J lost 1; bases outside the gene matches: 9. This CDR3 contains 16 residues. CDR3 region: CSARLHGTGLNYGYTF. The CDR3, as DNA: TGCAGTGCTAGGCTGCATGGGACAGGGCTTAACTATGGCTACACCTTC.

In this sample, this clonotype turned up a few times. This rearrangement joins TRBV20-1 to TRBJ1-1; TRBD1 is a possible D gene (5 bases). CDR1 is DFQATT, CDR2 SNEGSKA, per germline (reference sequence). CDR3 length: 12 amino acids. CDR3 sequence: CSLTQGLAEAFF. For the CDR3, the DNA is TGCAGCCTCACCCAGGGCCTGGCTGAAGCTTTCTTT.

This clonotype has a count of ten or more. The rearrangement uses TRBV4-3 and TRBJ1-5, with D unclear. CDR3 size: 15 residues. Germline lookup yields CDR1 LGHNA and CDR2 YSLEER. The ends were cut back, 4 bases at V and 7 bases at J, with 17 bases in the middle. The CDR3 sequence is CASSPSRRGFQPQHF. Here the CDR3 DNA reads TGCGCCAGCAGCCCCTCAAGGCGTGGTTTCCAGCCCCAGCATTTT.

This clonotype was counted between two and nine times. V is TRBV10-3 and J is TRBJ1-2; D not resolved. The germline CDR1 and CDR2 sequences are ENHRY and SYGVKD. V was cut by 4 bases and J by 2 bases, with 8 bases left in between. The CDR3 spans 13 residues. CDR3 in DNA: TGTGCCATCAGTGGGAACACCAACTATGGCTACACCTTC. This gives the protein CAISGNTNYGYTF.

This chain joins TRBV5-1 and TRBJ2-5; 8 positions match TRBD1. There are 14 residues in the CDR3. The J segment lost 4 bases and the V segment lost 0 bases, leaving 2 bases of the junction unmatched. Germline CDR1 reads SGHRS; CDR2 reads YFSETQ. CDR3 sequence: CASSLVTGVETQYF. CDR3 coding DNA: TGCGCCAGCAGCTTGGTGACAGGGGTAGAGACCCAGTACTTC. The entire variable domain, with the rest obtained from reference TRBV5-1 and TRBJ2-5, is as follows: KAGVTQTPRYLIKTRGQQVTLSCSPISGHRSVSWYQQTPGQGLQFLFEYFSETQRNKGNFPGRFSGRQFSNSRSEMNVSTLELGDSALYLCASSLVTGVETQYFGPGTRLLVL.

In this sample, this clonotype turned up many times. The chain couples TRBV6-5 to TRBJ1-6; D gene unclear. CDR3 length equals 12 residues. Germline V lookup: CDR1 MNHEY, CDR2 SVGAGI. Trimming took 5 bases from V and 7 from J, leaving 6 bases between them. CDR3 region: CASSGANSPLHF. In DNA, the CDR3 is TGTGCCAGCAGTGGAGCGAATTCACCCCTCCACTTT.